This record looks at one T cell receptor beta chain sequence and its context. Its antigen is still unknown. The repertoire was sequenced with immunoSEQ multiplex PCR; TCRdb's copy has only in-frame clones and lacks some. The sample yields around 150,000 clones, 92% seen once. These data are taken from a study of T cell responses to AZD1222 COVID-19 vaccine. Notes on the study in general: Two AZD1222 administrations were followed by greater Spike-specific TCR breadth and depth.

This TCR was recovered from an adult in good health. Material: peripheral blood, obtained on day 0 of MenACWY control vaccination.

The CDR3 here is CASSETGLEAFF. The CDR3 DNA reads as TGTGCCAGCAGCGAGACAGGGCTTGAAGCTTTCTTT. The V and J genes are TRBV5-6 and TRBJ1-1, with TRBD1 identical over 7 bases. The CDR3 has 12 amino acids. Germline-derived CDR1 and CDR2 are SGHDT and YYEEEE. The junction had 4 bases not matched to a gene; V was cut back by 4 bases and J by 7 bases.